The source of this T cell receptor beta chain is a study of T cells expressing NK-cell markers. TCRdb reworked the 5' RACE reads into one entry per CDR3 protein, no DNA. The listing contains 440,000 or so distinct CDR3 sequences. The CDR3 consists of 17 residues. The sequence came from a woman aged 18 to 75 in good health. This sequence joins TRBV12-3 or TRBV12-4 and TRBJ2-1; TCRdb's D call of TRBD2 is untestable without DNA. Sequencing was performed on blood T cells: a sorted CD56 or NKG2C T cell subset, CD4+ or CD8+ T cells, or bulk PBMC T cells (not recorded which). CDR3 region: CASSKLAGGGGINEQFF.